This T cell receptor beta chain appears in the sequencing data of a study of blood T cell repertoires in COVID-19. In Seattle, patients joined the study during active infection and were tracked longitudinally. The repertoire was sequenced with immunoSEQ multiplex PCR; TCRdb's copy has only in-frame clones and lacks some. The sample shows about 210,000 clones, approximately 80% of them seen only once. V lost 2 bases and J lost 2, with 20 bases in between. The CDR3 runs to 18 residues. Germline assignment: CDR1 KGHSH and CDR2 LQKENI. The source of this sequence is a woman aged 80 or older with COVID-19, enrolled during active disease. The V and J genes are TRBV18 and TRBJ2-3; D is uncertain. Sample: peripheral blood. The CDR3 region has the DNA TGTGCCAGCTCACCAATTAAGGTAGAGCGTTATTTCACAGATACGCAGTATTTT. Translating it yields CASSPIKVERYFTDTQYF.